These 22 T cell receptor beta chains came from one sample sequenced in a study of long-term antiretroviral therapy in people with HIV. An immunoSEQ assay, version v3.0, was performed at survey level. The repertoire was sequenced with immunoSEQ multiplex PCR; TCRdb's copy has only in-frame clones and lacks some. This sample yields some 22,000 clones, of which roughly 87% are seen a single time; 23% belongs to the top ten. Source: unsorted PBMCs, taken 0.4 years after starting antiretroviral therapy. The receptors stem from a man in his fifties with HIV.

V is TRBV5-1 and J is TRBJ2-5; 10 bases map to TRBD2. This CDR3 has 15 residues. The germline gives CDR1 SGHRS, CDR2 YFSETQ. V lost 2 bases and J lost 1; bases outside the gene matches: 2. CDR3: CASSFASGGQETQYF. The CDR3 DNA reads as TGCGCCAGCAGCTTCGCTAGCGGGGGCCAAGAGACCCAGTACTTC.

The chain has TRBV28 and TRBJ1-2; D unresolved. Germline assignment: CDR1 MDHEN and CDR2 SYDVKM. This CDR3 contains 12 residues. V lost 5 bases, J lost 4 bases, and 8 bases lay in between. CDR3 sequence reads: CASSLDTYGYTF. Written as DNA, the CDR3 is TGTGCCAGCAGTCTCGACACCTATGGCTACACCTTC.

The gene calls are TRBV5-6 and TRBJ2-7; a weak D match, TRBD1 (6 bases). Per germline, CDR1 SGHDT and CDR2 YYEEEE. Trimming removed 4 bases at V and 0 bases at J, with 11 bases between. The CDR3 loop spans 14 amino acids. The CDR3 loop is CASSQQGGSYEQYF. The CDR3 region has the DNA TGTGCCAGCAGCCAGCAAGGGGGCTCCTACGAGCAGTACTTC.

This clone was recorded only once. Here the CDR3 reads CASWGTYGYTF. The CDR3 coding sequence is TGTGCCAGCTGGGGTACCTATGGCTACACCTTC. This chain links TRBV27 with TRBJ1-2; D gene ambiguous. Per germline, CDR1 MNHEY and CDR2 SMNVEV (reference sequence). The CDR3 has 11 residues. Between the trimmed V and J ends, which lost 8 bases and 4 bases, there was a span of 8 bases.

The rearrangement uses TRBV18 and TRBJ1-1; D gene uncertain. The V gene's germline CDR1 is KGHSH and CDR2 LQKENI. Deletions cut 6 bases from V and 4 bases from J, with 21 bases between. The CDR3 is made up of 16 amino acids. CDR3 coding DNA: TGTGCCAGCTCCCCGACTATTACTGAGGTAGCCACTGAAGCTTTCTTT. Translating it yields CASSPTITEVATEAFF.

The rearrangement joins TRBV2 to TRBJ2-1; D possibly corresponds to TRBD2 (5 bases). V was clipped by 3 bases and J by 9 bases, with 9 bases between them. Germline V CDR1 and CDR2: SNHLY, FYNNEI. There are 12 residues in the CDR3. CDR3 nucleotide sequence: TGTGCCAGCAGTGATTTCGGGGTTGAGCAGTTCTTC. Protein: CASSDFGVEQFF.

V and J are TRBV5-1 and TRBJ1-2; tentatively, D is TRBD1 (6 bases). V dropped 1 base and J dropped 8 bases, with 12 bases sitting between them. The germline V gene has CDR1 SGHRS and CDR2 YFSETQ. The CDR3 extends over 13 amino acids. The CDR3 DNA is TGCGCCAGCAGCTTGATGGGGGCCGAAGGCTACACCTTC. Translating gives CASSLMGAEGYTF. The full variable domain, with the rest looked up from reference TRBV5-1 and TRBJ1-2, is KAGVTQTPRYLIKTRGQQVTLSCSPISGHRSVSWYQQTPGQGLQFLFEYFSETQRNKGNFPGRFSGRQFSNSRSEMNVSTLELGDSALYLCASSLMGAEGYTFGSGTRLTVV.

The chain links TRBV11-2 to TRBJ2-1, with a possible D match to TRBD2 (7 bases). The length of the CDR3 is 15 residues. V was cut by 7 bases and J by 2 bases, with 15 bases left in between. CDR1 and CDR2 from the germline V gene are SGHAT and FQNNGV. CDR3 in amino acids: CASKFGGAAYNEQFF. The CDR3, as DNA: TGTGCCAGCAAATTTGGGGGGGCTGCCTACAATGAGCAGTTCTTC.

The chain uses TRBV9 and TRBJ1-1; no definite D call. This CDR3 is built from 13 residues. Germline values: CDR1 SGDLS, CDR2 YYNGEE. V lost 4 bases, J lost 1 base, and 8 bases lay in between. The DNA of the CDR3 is TGTGCCAGCAGCCAAGGTCCGAACACTGAAGCTTTCTTT. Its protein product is CASSQGPNTEAFF.

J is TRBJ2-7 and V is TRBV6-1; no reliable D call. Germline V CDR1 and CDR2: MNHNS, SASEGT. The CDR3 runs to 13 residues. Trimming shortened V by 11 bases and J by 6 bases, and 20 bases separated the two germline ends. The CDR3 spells CASKRPFLSEQYF. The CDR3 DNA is TGTGCCTCAAAACGGCCCTTCCTAAGCGAGCAGTACTTC.

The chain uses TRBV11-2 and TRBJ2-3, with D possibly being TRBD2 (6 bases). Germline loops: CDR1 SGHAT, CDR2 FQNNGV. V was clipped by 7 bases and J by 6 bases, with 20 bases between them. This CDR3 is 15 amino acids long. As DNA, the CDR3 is TGTGCCAGCAACCCACGGAGGGTTGAAAGGGATACGCAGTATTTT. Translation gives CASNPRRVERDTQYF.

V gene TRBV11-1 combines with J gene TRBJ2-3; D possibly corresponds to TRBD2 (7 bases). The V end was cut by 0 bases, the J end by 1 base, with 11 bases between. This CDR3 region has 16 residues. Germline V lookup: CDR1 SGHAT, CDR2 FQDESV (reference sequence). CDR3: CASSLAGRGRTDTQYF. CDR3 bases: TGTGCCAGCAGCTTAGCTGGGCGGGGGCGCACAGATACGCAGTATTTT.

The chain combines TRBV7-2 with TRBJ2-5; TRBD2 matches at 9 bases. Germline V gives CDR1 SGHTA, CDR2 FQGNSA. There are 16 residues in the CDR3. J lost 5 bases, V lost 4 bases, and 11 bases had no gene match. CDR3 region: CASSSMRRGGAETQYF. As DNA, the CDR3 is TGTGCCAGCAGCTCAATGAGGCGCGGGGGGGCGGAGACCCAGTACTTC.

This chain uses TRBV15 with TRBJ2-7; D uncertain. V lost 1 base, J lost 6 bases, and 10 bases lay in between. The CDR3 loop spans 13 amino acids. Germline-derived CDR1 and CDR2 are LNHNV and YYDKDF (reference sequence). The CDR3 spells CATSRGTFSEQYF. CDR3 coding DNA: TGTGCCACCAGCAGAGGGACGTTCAGCGAGCAGTACTTC.

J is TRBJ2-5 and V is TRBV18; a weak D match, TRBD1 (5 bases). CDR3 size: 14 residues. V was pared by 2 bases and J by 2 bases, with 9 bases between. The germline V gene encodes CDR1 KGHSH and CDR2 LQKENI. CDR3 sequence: CASSPTGTQETQYF. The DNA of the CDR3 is TGTGCCAGCTCACCAACAGGCACACAAGAGACCCAGTACTTC.

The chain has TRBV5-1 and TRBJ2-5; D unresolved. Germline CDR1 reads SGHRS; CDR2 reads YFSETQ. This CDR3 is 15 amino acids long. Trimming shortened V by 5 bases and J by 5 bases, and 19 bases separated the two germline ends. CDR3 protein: CASSFPGDLKETQYF. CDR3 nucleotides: TGCGCCAGCAGTTTTCCGGGCGACCTAAAGGAGACCCAGTACTTC.

CDR3 bases: TGCGCCAGCAGTTCAGGGGTGGAAGGATCACCCCTCCACTTT. This gives the protein CASSSGVEGSPLHF. The chain employs TRBV10-2 and TRBJ1-6, with D maybe TRBD1 (6 bases). The CDR3 totals 14 residues. Germline V lookup: CDR1 WSHSY, CDR2 SAAADI. The ends were cut back, 5 bases at V and 10 bases at J, with 15 bases in the middle.

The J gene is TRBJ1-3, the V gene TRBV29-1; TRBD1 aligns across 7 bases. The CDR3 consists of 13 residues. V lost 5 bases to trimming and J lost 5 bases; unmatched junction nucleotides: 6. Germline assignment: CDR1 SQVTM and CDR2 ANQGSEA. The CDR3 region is CSVTTGVRNTIYF. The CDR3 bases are TGCAGCGTTACCACAGGGGTGCGAAACACCATATATTTT.

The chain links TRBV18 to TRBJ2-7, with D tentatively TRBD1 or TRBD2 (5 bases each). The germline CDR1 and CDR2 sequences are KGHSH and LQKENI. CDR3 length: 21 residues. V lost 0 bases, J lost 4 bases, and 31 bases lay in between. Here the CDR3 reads CASSPPPGRGVPYGGRYEQYF. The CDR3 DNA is TGTGCCAGCTCACCACCGCCCGGTCGGGGCGTACCGTACGGAGGTCGGTACGAGCAGTACTTC. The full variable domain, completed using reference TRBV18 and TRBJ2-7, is NAGVMQNPRHLVRRRGQEARLRCSPMKGHSHVYWYRQLPEEGLKFMVYLQKENIIDESGMPKERFSAEFPKEGPSILRIQQVVRGDSAAYFCASSPPPGRGVPYGGRYEQYFGPGTRLTVT.

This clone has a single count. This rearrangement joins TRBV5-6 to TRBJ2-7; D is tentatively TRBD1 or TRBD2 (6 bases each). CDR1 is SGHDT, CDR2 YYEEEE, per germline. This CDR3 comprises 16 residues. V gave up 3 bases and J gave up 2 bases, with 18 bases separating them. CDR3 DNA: TGTGCCAGCAGCTCACCCCCGGATCGGGGGCCCTACGAGCAGTACTTC. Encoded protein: CASSSPPDRGPYEQYF.

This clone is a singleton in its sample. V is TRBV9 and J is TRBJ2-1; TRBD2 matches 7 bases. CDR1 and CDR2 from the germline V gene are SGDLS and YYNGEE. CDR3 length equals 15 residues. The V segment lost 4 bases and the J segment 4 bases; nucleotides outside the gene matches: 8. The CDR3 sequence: CASSPRGAGYNEQFF. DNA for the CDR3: TGTGCCAGCAGCCCCCGAGGAGCGGGGTACAATGAGCAGTTCTTC.

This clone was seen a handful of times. This CDR3 is CASIPGPHLPTMDIQYF. CDR3 DNA: TGTGCCAGCATCCCAGGGCCCCACCTGCCGACGATGGACATTCAGTACTTC. The chain is built from TRBV7-8 and TRBJ2-4, with D possibly TRBD1 on 5 matching bases. The ends were cut back, 7 bases at V and 8 bases at J, with 27 bases in the middle. Germline V gene lookup returns CDR1 SGHVS and CDR2 FQNEAQ. This CDR3 region has 17 residues. The full variable domain, rest sourced from reference TRBV7-8 and TRBJ2-4, is GAGVSQSPRYKVAKRGQDVALRCDPISGHVSLFWYQQALGQGPEFLTYFQNEAQLDKSGLPSDRFFAERPEGSVSTLKIQRTQQEDSAVYLCASIPGPHLPTMDIQYFGAGTRLSVL.